This TCR beta chain was documented in a study of vaccination and CD4 T cells after COVID-19. To note about this clonotype: Its target is not known.

The V and J ends lost 0 bases and 2 bases respectively, with 14 bases between them. Germline-derived CDR1 and CDR2 are DFQATT and SNEGSKA (reference sequence). CDR3 length: 15 residues. Cultured CD4+ T-cell DNA underwent Oncomine TCR Beta short-read sequencing. From CD4+ T cells that had been cultured, genomic DNA was extracted. TCRdb re-called the PCR reads with MiXCR, one entry per CDR3 protein. Among about 20,000 distinct CDR3 sequences listed, under 65% were seen once. Described treatment: approximately 11-day PBMC culture with coronavirus spike peptide pools or control peptides (ViraFEST assay). Antigen-specific T cells were expanded with peptide pools by ViraFEST, and TCRs were then sequenced. Each of days 3 and 7 saw half the medium replaced by fresh IL-2 medium.

The V call is TRBV20-1, the J call TRBJ2-7; D unresolved. Material: CD4+ T cells from blood, cultured in vitro. The receptor was derived from a human donor who had recovered from COVID-19. In DNA form, the CDR3 reads TGCAGTGCTAGAGATGGCAGAGTCAACCCCTACGAGCAGTACTTC. It encodes CSARDGRVNPYEQYF.